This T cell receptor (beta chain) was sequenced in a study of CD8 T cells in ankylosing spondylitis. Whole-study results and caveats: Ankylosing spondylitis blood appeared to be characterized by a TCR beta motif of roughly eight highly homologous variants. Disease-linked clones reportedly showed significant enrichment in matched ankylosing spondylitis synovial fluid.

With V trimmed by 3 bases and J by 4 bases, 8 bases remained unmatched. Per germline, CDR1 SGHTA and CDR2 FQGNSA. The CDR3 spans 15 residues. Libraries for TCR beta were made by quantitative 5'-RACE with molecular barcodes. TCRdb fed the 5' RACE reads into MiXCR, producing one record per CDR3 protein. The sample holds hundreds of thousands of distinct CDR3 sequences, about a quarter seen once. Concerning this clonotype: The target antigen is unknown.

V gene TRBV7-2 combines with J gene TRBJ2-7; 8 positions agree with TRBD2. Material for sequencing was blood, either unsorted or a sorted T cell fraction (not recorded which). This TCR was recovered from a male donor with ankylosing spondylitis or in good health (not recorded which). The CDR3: CASSFSGTTSYEQYF. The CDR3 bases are TGTGCCAGCAGCTTTAGCGGGACTACCTCTTACGAGCAGTACTTC.